The present T cell receptor (beta chain) was sequenced within a study of cytomegalovirus exposure and HLA in healthy donors. Study observations and caveats: Listed as cytomegalovirus-associated were 164 TCR beta chains. Of the V segments, some could not be distinguished, including TRBV6-2 and TRBV6-3, and were excluded.

CDR1 and CDR2 from the germline V gene are SGHRS and YFSETQ. The CDR3 totals 13 residues. Germline trimming cut 9 bases from V and 1 base from J; bases unmatched to any gene: 6. PCR employed 60 Vbeta and 13 Jbeta primers. Sequencing was performed with immunoSEQ multiplex PCR; in TCRdb, only in-frame clones are kept and a portion is missing. The sample includes 150,000 to 200,000 clones, around 80% of them seen just once. Note on this clone: No antigen is known for it. The same CDR3 also results from other DNA sequences found in this sample.

The source of this sequence is a woman younger than 35 in good health and CMV-seronegative. The sequencing sample was made of PBMCs. The V gene is TRBV5-1, the J gene TRBJ1-1, with 7 bases matching TRBD1. Written as DNA, the CDR3 is TGCGCCACCCGGCAGGGGGGGAACACTGAAGCTTTCTTT. Translated, it gives CATRQGGNTEAFF.